The text below deals with one T cell receptor (beta chain). A read error may produce the germline difference seen at one junction end. The CDR3 spans 15 residues. This sample was included in a study of tumor-infiltrating lymphocytes in primary liver carcinoma. The overall study: Ages ranged from 30 to 69, with HCC or mixed HCC-cholangiocarcinoma.

RNA and DNA were co-extracted from approximately 20-30 mg of unsorted bulk tissue. With around 520 ng total RNA as template and a constant-region primer, TCR beta cDNA was made. Libraries of TCR beta came from three nested multiplex PCR rounds with slightly modified ARM-PCR. Rounds one and two of PCR, each of roughly 10 cycles, were primed with TRBV1-TRBV30 forward primers and a C-beta reverse primer. MiXCR, applied by TCRdb to the multiplex PCR reads, yields one record per CDR3 protein. The repertoire holds 75,000 to 90,000 distinct CDR3 sequences, 72% seen once, with less than 20% in the top ten. The source of this sequence is a man aged 40-50 years with primary liver carcinoma and hepatitis B virus infection. The specimen sequenced was liver tumor tissue from sampling region 1. The subset is: tumor region T1, superior pole. The chain uses TRBV12-3 or TRBV12-4 and TRBJ2-1, with a weak D call TRBD1 (7 bases). CDR3 protein: CAGSLGAGGNNEQSF. The CDR3 DNA is TGTGCCGGCAGTTTAGGGGCAGGGGGGAACAATGAGCAGTCCTTC.